Shown below are 13 T cell receptor beta chains from a single sample sequenced in a study of blood T cell repertoires in COVID-19. Assay used: immunoSEQ multiplex PCR; TCRdb lists only in-frame clones, some missing. The table lists fewer than 150,000 clones, around 80% of them singletons. Sequencing was carried out using peripheral blood. The receptors were gathered from a woman of 80 years or more in a cohort sampled during active or convalescent COVID-19.

The chain carries TRBV5-1 and TRBJ1-2; 7 nucleotides match TRBD1. With V trimmed by 3 bases and J by 0 bases, 2 bases remained unmatched. CDR3 length: 14 amino acids. Germline values: CDR1 SGHRS, CDR2 YFSETQ. CDR3: CASSYGTANYGYTF. The CDR3 region has the DNA TGCGCCAGCAGCTACGGGACAGCTAACTATGGCTACACCTTC.

Only one count was recorded for this clone. The chain links TRBV18 to TRBJ1-6; D not certain. The germline V and J ends were trimmed by 3 bases and 5 bases, with 8 bases remaining between them. Germline CDR1 KGHSH, CDR2 LQKENI. This CDR3 region has 14 residues. CDR3 region: CASSPTEHNSPLHF. The CDR3 bases are TGTGCCAGCTCACCTACTGAACATAATTCACCCCTCCACTTT.

The gene calls are TRBV5-6 and TRBJ1-2; possibly TRBD1 for D (6 bases). This CDR3 contains 15 residues. CDR1 SGHDT and CDR2 YYEEEE come from the germline V gene. The V gene lost 2 bases and the J gene lost 4 bases, with 15 bases spanning the gap. The CDR3 DNA is TGTGCCAGCAGCTTCATTCCAGGGGACCTCTATGGCTACACCTTC. Translated: CASSFIPGDLYGYTF.

The V gene is TRBV2, the J gene TRBJ1-2, with TRBD1 identical over 7 bases. CDR3 length equals 13 residues. Germline-derived CDR1 and CDR2 are SNHLY and FYNNEI. J gave up 7 bases and V 6 bases, and 8 bases lay outside the gene matches. The CDR3 region is CASSQLTGVGYTF. In DNA form, the CDR3 reads TGTGCCAGCAGCCAACTCACAGGGGTTGGCTACACCTTC.

The CDR3 is CASSLTSISDTQYF. CDR3 nucleotides: TGTGCCAGCAGTTTGACTAGTATCTCAGATACGCAGTATTTT. The J gene is TRBJ2-3, the V gene TRBV6-2 or TRBV6-3; D is perhaps TRBD2 (6 bases). The germline V gene encodes CDR1 MNHEY and CDR2 SVGEGT. The CDR3 has 14 residues. V was shortened by 4 bases and J by 4 bases, with 12 bases between the two germline ends.

The chain couples TRBV7-3 to TRBJ2-2; 10 bases agree with TRBD1. The CDR3 spans 13 residues. J lost 8 bases, V lost 5 bases, and 2 bases had no gene match. The germline V gene encodes CDR1 SGHTA and CDR2 FQGTGA. CDR3 sequence: CASSRDRGGELFF. CDR3 sequence (DNA): TGTGCCAGCAGCCGGGACAGGGGAGGGGAGCTGTTTTTT.

This chain connects TRBV10-3 to TRBJ1-2; 9 nucleotides line up with TRBD1. The germline gives CDR1 ENHRY, CDR2 SYGVKD. Trimming cost V 3 bases and J 6 bases; bases outside gene matches: 5. CDR3 size: 14 residues. Here the CDR3 DNA reads TGTGCCATCAGTGATCCGGGACAGGGAGATGGCTACACCTTC. Protein product: CAISDPGQGDGYTF.

The rearrangement joins TRBV30 to TRBJ1-5; tentatively, D is TRBD1 (6 bases). The V and J ends lost 2 bases and 3 bases respectively, with 8 bases between them. Germline V lookup: CDR1 GTSNPN, CDR2 SVGIG (reference sequence). This CDR3 is built from 13 residues. This chain's CDR3 is CAWSTGNNQPQHF. For the CDR3, the DNA is TGTGCCTGGAGTACAGGGAACAATCAGCCCCAGCATTTT.

V usage is TRBV5-1 and J usage is TRBJ1-1; possibly TRBD1 for D (6 bases). The CDR3 runs 15 residues. V lost 2 bases to trimming and J lost 1 base, with 12 bases between them. The germline V gene encodes CDR1 SGHRS and CDR2 YFSETQ. CDR3 bases: TGCGCCAGCAGCTTTACCCAGGGGAAGAACACTGAAGCTTTCTTT. It encodes CASSFTQGKNTEAFF.

A few counts support this clone. The V gene is TRBV7-2, the J gene TRBJ1-5; D is unresolved. Trimming removed 3 bases from V and 2 bases from J, with 5 bases in between. The CDR3 is 13 amino acids. Germline V lookup: CDR1 SGHTA, CDR2 FQGNSA. CDR3 coding DNA: TGTGCCAGCAGCTTCGGGGGCAATCAGCCCCAGCATTTT. It encodes CASSFGGNQPQHF. The full variable domain, with the rest looked up from reference TRBV7-2 and TRBJ1-5, is GAGVSQSPSNKVTEKGKDVELRCDPISGHTALYWYRQSLGQGLEFLIYFQGNSAPDKSGLPSDRFSAERTGGSVSTLTIQRTQQEDSAVYLCASSFGGNQPQHFGDGTRLSIL.

V usage is TRBV7-9 and J usage is TRBJ1-1, with unresolved D. Germline V gives CDR1 SEHNR, CDR2 FQNEAQ (reference sequence). CDR3 length: 12 residues. Between the trimmed V and J ends, which lost 3 bases and 4 bases, there was a span of 6 bases. Here the CDR3 reads CASSFEVTEAFF. CDR3 DNA sequence: TGTGCCAGCAGCTTCGAGGTCACTGAAGCTTTCTTT.

CDR3 sequence (DNA): TGTGCCAGCAGTCCGGTCGGAGGGCGATTCAATGAGCAGTTCTTC. Its translation: CASSPVGGRFNEQFF. The chain links TRBV7-9 to TRBJ2-1; weak D call: TRBD2 (6 bases). This CDR3 contains 15 residues. Per germline, CDR1 SEHNR and CDR2 FQNEAQ (reference sequence). The V end lost 6 bases, the J end lost 6 bases, and 18 bases lay between the germline ends.

V usage is TRBV11-3 and J usage is TRBJ2-3; D not certain. Germline V gene lookup returns CDR1 SGHNT and CDR2 YENEEA. Trimming took 3 bases from V and 2 from J, leaving 6 bases between them. The CDR3 spans 13 residues. The CDR3 nucleotides read TGTGCCAGCAGCTTTTCCCTCACAGATACGCAGTATTTT. This encodes CASSFSLTDTQYF.